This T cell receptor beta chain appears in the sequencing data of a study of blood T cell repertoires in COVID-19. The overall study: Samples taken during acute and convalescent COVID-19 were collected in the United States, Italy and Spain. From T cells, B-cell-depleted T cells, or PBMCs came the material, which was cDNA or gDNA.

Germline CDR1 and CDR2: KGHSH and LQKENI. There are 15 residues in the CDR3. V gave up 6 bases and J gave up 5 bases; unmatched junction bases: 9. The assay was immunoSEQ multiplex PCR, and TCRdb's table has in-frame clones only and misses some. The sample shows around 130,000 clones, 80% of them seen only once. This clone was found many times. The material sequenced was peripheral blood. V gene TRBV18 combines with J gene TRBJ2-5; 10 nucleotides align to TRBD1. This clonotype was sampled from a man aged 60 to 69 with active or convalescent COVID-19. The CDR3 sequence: CASSAGQGRVETQYF. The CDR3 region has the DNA TGTGCCAGCTCCGCGGGACAGGGGCGTGTTGAGACCCAGTACTTC. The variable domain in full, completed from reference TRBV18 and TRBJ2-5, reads NAGVMQNPRHLVRRRGQEARLRCSPMKGHSHVYWYRQLPEEGLKFMVYLQKENIIDESGMPKERFSAEFPKEGPSILRIQQVVRGDSAAYFCASSAGQGRVETQYFGPGTRLLVL.